What follows are 10 T cell receptor beta chains derived from one specimen sequenced in a study of tissue T cells after allogeneic stem cell transplantation. Time point given: mouse harvest day 7 after allogeneic transplant. The graft held 10^6 splenic CD5+ T cells and 10^7 T-cell-depleted bone marrow cells. Clones were sequenced by immunoSEQ multiplex PCR, and TCRdb holds only the in-frame ones, with some missing. The repertoire includes 950 to 1,200 clones, roughly 50% of them detected once, and around 16% sits in the top ten. Sequences were obtained from liver tissue. These receptors originate from a female BALB/c mouse given C57BL/6 T cells with graft-versus-host disease after an allogeneic hematopoietic cell transplant.

Concerning this clone: The gene names given are mouse names. The read ends 1 residue early relative to the CDR3; the germline J gene fills the gap. The chain is built from TRBV16 and TRBJ2-2; D is uncertain. The germline V and J ends were trimmed by 0 bases and 0 bases, with 5 bases remaining between them. The CDR3 totals 15 residues. CDR1 SGHSA and CDR2 FRNQAP come from the germline V gene. Incomplete CDR3 DNA: TGTGCAAGCAGCTTAGATGGATCAAACACCGGGCAGCTCTAC. Amino acid sequence: CASSLDGSNTGQLY. The entire CDR3 protein is CASSLDGSNTGQLYF.

This clone was observed a single time. Here the gene names and germline are mouse. The sequence runs out 1 residue before the end of the CDR3; the remainder is reconstructed from the germline J gene. The rearrangement uses TRBV14 and TRBJ1-6; 7 nucleotides match TRBD1. TRBJ1-6 is annotated as an ORF whose role is uncertain. Germline V gene lookup returns CDR1 SGHDT and CDR2 FRDEAV. The CDR3 is made up of 13 amino acids. V dropped 3 bases and J dropped 8; count of bases not matched to a gene: 2. Partial CDR3 DNA: TGTGCCAGCAGTTCGGGACAGTATTCGCCCCTCTAC. Protein product: CASSSGQYSPLY. The full-length CDR3 reads as CASSSGQYSPLYF.

As regards this clone: Gene names and germline match the mouse. The read terminates 1 residue before the CDR3 end, so the remaining end is supplied by the germline J gene. The V and J genes are TRBV26 and TRBJ2-1; possible D gene TRBD2, 6 bases. V lost 3 bases and J lost 0, with 9 bases in between. CDR1 and CDR2 (germline): KGHPV, FQNQEV (reference sequence). The CDR3 loop spans 15 amino acids. CDR3 protein: CASSLGTYNYAEQFF. Partial CDR3 DNA: TGTGCCAGCAGTCTTGGGACTTATAACTATGCTGAGCAGTTC.

On this clone itself: Gene names and germline match the mouse. The read gets to within 1 residue of the CDR3 end, and the germline J gene fills in the rest. The chain links TRBV13-1 to TRBJ2-3, with D unresolved. Germline values: CDR1 NSHNY, CDR2 SYGAGN. This CDR3 comprises 13 residues. Trimming cost V 2 bases and J 1 base, with 5 bases left between them. The CDR3 DNA, read in part, is TGTGCCAGCAGTGACTCTGGTGCAGAAACGCTGTAT. Encoded protein: CASSDSGAETLY. The entire CDR3 is CASSDSGAETLYF.

Regarding this clone: Gene names are mouse gene names. The read ends 1 residue before the CDR3 terminus; that terminus is restored from the germline J gene. The V gene is TRBV19, the J gene TRBJ2-2; 11 bases fit TRBD2. The CDR3 consists of 14 residues. J gave up 3 bases and V 5 bases, and 0 bases lay outside the gene matches. Germline loops: CDR1 FNHDT, CDR2 SITEND (reference sequence). Here the CDR3 reads CASRTGGDTGQLYF. Partial CDR3 DNA: TGTGCCAGCAGGACTGGGGGGGACACCGGGCAGCTCTAC.

As concerns this clone: Gene names are mouse gene names. With the read ending 1 residue before the CDR3 end, the germline J gene is used to fill in that end. This sequence joins TRBV19 and TRBJ2-5; D gene ambiguous. The CDR3 is made up of 13 amino acids. Per germline, CDR1 FNHDT and CDR2 SITEND (reference sequence). The germline V and J ends were trimmed by 4 bases and 1 base, with 7 bases remaining between them. The CDR3 protein is CASSYDYQDTQYF. The part of the CDR3 DNA that was read is TGTGCCAGCAGTTACGACTACCAAGACACCCAGTAC.

This clone was observed a handful of times. Any gene name here is a mouse gene name. Sequencing ends 1 residue short of the CDR3 end; the germline J gene provides the rest. This chain uses TRBV12-1 with TRBJ2-3; 12 bases fit TRBD2. V dropped 2 bases and J dropped 1; count of bases not matched to a gene: 6. CDR1 is SGHSN, CDR2 HYEKVE, per germline. The CDR3 consists of 17 residues. This chain's CDR3 is CASSPDWGGAGAETLYF. CDR3 DNA, as far as it was read: TGTGCCAGCTCTCCCGACTGGGGGGGCGCGGGTGCAGAAACGCTGTAT. The entire variable domain, with the rest obtained from reference TRBV12-1 and TRBJ2-3, is as follows: DSGVVQSPRHIIKEKGGRSVLTCIPISGHSNVVWYQQTLGKELKFLIQHYEKVERDKGFLPSRFSVQQFDDYHSEMNMSALELEDSAMYFCASSPDWGGAGAETLYFGSGTRLTVL.

This clone was recorded once. The genes are named according to mouse. The CDR3 goes on 1 residue after the read ends, and that part is filled in from the germline J gene. The chain joins TRBV26 to TRBJ1-1; the D is unclear. The germline V gene has CDR1 KGHPV and CDR2 FQNQEV (reference sequence). V was pared by 3 bases and J by 1 base, with 6 bases between. This CDR3 has 13 residues. CDR3 DNA (partial): TGTGCCAGCAGTCTTCCGGGAAACACAGAAGTCTTC. It yields the protein CASSLPGNTEVF. In full, the CDR3 reads CASSLPGNTEVFF.

Note on this clone: Any gene name here is a mouse gene name. The CDR3 end lies 1 residue beyond the end of the read and is filled in from the germline J gene. V usage is TRBV5 and J usage is TRBJ2-4; 8 nucleotides line up with TRBD1. Germline V CDR1 and CDR2: LGHNA, YNLKQL (reference sequence). The ends lost 3 bases at V and 4 bases at J; junction bases unmatched: 0. The CDR3 is 13 amino acids. The part of the CDR3 DNA that was read is TGTGCCAGCAGCCAGGACAGGGAAAACACCTTGTAC. Translated: CASSQDRENTLY. The whole CDR3 sequence reads CASSQDRENTLYF.

Of note for this clone: Genes and germline are mouse. The CDR3 end falls 1 residue outside the read, so it is completed with the germline J gene. The chain has TRBV17 and TRBJ2-7, with D perhaps given as TRBD1 or TRBD2 (5 bases each). The V and J ends lost 5 bases and 0 bases respectively, with 11 bases between them. Germline-derived CDR1 and CDR2 are MNHDT and YYDKIL. This CDR3 is built from 14 residues. The sequenced part of the CDR3 DNA is TGTGCTAGCAGTGGGGGAGACAGCTCCTATGAACAGTAC. Encoded protein: CASSGGDSSYEQY. Given in full, the CDR3 is CASSGGDSSYEQYF.